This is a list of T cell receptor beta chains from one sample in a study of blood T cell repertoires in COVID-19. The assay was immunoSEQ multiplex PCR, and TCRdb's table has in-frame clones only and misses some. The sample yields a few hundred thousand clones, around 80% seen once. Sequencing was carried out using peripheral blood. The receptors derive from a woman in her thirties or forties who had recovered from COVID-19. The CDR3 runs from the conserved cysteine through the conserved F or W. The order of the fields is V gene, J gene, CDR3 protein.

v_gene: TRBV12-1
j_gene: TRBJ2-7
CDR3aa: CASSFVLAGGPPYEQYF

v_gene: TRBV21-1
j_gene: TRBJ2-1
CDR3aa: CASSAGTGGYNEQFF

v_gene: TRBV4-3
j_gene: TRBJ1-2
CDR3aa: CASSQVASPYGYTF

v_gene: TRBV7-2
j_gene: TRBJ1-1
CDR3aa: CASSLNPGRAFF

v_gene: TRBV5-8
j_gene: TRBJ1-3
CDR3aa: CASSLIRGNTIYF

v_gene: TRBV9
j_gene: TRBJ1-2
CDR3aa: CASSGFHRVQGGMTNYGYTF

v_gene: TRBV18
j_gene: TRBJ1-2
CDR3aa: CASSPPLGSYGYTF

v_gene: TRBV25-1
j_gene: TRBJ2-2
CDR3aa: CATLQTGAPGELFF

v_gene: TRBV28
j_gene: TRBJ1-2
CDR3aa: CASSSSGGVRGGGYTF

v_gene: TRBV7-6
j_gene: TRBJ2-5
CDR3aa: CASSQGLAGTQYF

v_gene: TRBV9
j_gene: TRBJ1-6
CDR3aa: CASSPGDRNNSPLHF

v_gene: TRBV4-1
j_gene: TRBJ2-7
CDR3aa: CASSQEKRTGGYYEQYF

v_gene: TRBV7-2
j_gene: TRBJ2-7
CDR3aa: CASSLGGGIYEQYF

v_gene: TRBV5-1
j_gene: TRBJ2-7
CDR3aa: CASSLDRGLGEQYF

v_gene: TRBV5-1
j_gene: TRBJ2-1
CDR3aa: CASSLEGGLSSYNEQFF

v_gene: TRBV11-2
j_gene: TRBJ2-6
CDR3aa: CASSVRRGQGSGANVLTF

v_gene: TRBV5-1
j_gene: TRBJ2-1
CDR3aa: CASSLGQGANNEQFF

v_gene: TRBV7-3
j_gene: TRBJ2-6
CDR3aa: CASSWSGAGANVLTF

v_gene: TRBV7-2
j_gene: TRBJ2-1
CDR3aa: CASSLEPATGDEQFF

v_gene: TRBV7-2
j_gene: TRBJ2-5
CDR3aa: CASSLGQIQETQYF

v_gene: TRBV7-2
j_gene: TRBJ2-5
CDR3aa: CASSPLPPSQYF

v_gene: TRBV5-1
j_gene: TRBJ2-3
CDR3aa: CASSTGESTQYF

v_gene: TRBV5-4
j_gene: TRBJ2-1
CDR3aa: CASSLSSNEQFF

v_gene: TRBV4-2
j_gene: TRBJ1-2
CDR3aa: CASSQRLEGGQAYYGYTF

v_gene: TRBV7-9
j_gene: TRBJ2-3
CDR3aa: CASSFLGGLSTDTQYF

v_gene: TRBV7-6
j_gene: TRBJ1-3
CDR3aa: CASSLGTGVTGNTIYF

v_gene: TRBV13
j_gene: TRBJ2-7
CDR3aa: CASSLGKGPYEQYF

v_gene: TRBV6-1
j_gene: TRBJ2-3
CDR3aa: CASSEAGREKFFRTDTQYF

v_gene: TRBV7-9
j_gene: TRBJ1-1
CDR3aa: CASSFSSGTGPNTEAFF

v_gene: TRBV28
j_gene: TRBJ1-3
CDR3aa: CASGQGGGNTIYF

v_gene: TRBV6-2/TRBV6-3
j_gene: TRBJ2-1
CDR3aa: CASSDPSLGYNEQFF

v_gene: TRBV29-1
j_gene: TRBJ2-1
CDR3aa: CSVVAGQGNLYNEQFF

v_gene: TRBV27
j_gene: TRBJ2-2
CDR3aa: CASTPDRINTGELFF

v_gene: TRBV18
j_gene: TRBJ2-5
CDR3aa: CASSPPKDREETQYF

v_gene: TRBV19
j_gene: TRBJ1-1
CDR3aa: CASNEDRTRTEAFF

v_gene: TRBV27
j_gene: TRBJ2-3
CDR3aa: CASTPAGGWGTQYF

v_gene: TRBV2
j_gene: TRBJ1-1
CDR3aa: CASNWGGIGTEAFF

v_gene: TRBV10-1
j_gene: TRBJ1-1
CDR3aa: CASSESTRTRPVNTEAFF

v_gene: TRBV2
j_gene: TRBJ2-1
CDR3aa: CASRGQGISYNEQFF

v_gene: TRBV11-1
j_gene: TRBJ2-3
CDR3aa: CASSLGIGTDTQYF

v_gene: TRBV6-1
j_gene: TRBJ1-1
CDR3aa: CASSEGTGGHTEAFF

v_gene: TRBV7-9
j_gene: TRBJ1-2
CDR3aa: CASSFGRHPYGYTF

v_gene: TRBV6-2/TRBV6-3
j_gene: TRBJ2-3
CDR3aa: CASSYWTSGGPPDTQYF

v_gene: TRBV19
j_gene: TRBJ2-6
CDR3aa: CASSIRSGANVLTF

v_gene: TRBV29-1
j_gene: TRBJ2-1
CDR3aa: CSVPSGGASNEQFF

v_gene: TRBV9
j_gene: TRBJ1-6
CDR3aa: CASSPRTGNSPLHF

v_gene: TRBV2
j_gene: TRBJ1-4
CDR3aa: CATTPEHSNYEKLFF

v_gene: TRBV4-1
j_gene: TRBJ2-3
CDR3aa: CASSQDPLTGVGTDTQYF

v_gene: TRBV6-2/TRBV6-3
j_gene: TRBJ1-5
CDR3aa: CASSYGIAGYGNQPQHF

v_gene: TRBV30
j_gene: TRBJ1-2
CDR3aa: CAWSHLTQGNYGYTF

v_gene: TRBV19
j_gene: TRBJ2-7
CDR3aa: CASSTRQPPYEQYF

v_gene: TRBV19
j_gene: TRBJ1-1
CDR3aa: CASIPNGVYAEAFF

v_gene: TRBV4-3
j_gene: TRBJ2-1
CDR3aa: CASSLYSGTSDYNEQFF

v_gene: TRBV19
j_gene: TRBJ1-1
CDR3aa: CASSFRDTEAFF